This is a list of T cell receptor beta chains from one sample in a study of cytomegalovirus exposure and HLA in healthy donors. Sequencing was performed with immunoSEQ multiplex PCR; in TCRdb, only in-frame clones are kept and a portion is missing. The table has roughly 290,000 clones, approximately 90% seen once. Sequencing was carried out using PBMCs. These receptors all come from a woman younger than 30 in good health and CMV-seronegative. The CDR3 runs from the conserved cysteine through the conserved F or W. D genes are given only for firm matches.

j_call v_call d_call cdr3_nt cdr3_aa
TRBJ1-2 TRBV2 - TGTGCCTTCATATTCCGACCGGGGGGAGACTATGGCTACACCTTC CAFIFRPGGDYGYTF
TRBJ1-3 TRBV2 - TGTGCCAGCAGTGGTACCGGGGGGCTGCGCTCTGGAAACACCATATATTTT CASSGTGGLRSGNTIYF
TRBJ2-3 TRBV5-1 - TGCGCCAGCACCGCTGGGGGGTTAGATACGCAGTATTTT CASTAGGLDTQYF
TRBJ2-3 TRBV4-1 - TGCGCCAGCAGCCAAGACGGTGGTGATGATACGCAGTATTTT CASSQDGGDDTQYF
TRBJ1-2 TRBV19 - TGTGCCAGTAGTCCCACAGGAACTACTAACTATGGCTACACCTTC CASSPTGTTNYGYTF
TRBJ1-5 TRBV21-1 - TGTGCCAGCAGCCCGGAAGGGGCTACCGGGACAGGGGGGGCCCTTTATCAGCCCCAGCATTTT CASSPEGATGTGGALYQPQHF
TRBJ1-2 TRBV19 - TGTGCCAGCGGAGGACGGACTTATGGCTACACCTTC CASGGRTYGYTF
TRBJ2-5 TRBV5-1 TRBD1 TGCGCCAGCAGCTTGTCGGGGACAGGGCAGGAGACCCAGTACTTC CASSLSGTGQETQYF
TRBJ2-7 TRBV15 TRBD1 TGTGCCACCAGCGCCGGGACAGGGTGGTACGAGCAGTACTTC CATSAGTGWYEQYF
TRBJ1-2 TRBV5-7 - TGTGCCAGCAGCTGCAGCGAGGACAGTAATGGCTACACCTTC CASSCSEDSNGYTF